This T cell receptor (beta chain) was captured in a study of T cell responses to AZD1222 COVID-19 vaccine. Study findings and constraints: Females outnumbered males among donors, who were mostly white British; clonal diversity was possibly underestimated.

Assay: immunoSEQ multiplex PCR; the TCRdb copy retains only in-frame clones and omits some. Of 200,000 or so clones listed, roughly 92% are singletons. In the case of this clone: Its antigen is still unknown.

CDR1 MDHEN and CDR2 SYDVKM come from the germline V gene. The CDR3 has 16 residues. The V segment lost 6 bases and the J segment 0 bases; nucleotides outside the gene matches: 5. The chain carries TRBV28 and TRBJ2-1; 10 bases are shared with TRBD2. The receptor was derived from an adult who received the AZD1222 COVID-19 vaccine. The material was peripheral blood, obtained 28 days after the second AZD1222 dose. The CDR3 bases are TGTGCCAGCAGAACTAGCGGGGTTTCCTCCTACAATGAGCAGTTCTTC. This sequence encodes CASRTSGVSSYNEQFF.